The 26 T cell receptor beta chains listed next were all sequenced from one sample in a study of CD8 T cells in Susac syndrome. An amount of RNA that ranged from 0.5 to 1 ug was reverse transcribed with random hexamers. TCRdb redid the calling of the immunoSEQ multiplex PCR reads with MiXCR, one entry per CDR3 protein. The repertoire holds around 300,000 distinct CDR3 sequences, with 70% to 90% as singletons. Input material: CD8+ T cells from PBMCs. Every receptor here comes from a human donor with multiple sclerosis.

The V gene is TRBV11-2, the J gene TRBJ1-2; no clear D gene. Looked up from germline, CDR1 is SGHAT and CDR2 is FQNNGV. With 5 bases removed from V and 1 base from J, the gap between germline ends came to 17 bases. This CDR3 contains 16 residues. CDR3 sequence (DNA): TGTGCCAGCAGCCCGGAAGGCGGGAACTTTAACTATGGCTACACCTTC. This codes for CASSPEGGNFNYGYTF.

V usage is TRBV19 and J usage is TRBJ2-7; D ambiguous. CDR1 is LNHDA, CDR2 SQIVND, per germline (reference sequence). This CDR3 has 14 amino acids. The V and J ends lost 1 base and 2 bases respectively, with 9 bases between them. This CDR3 reads CASSIGSVAYEQYF. The CDR3 DNA reads as TGTGCCAGTAGTATAGGGTCCGTTGCCTACGAGCAGTACTTC.

The chain combines TRBV27 with TRBJ1-1; D uncertain. With 0 bases removed from V and 2 bases from J, the gap between germline ends came to 19 bases. The CDR3 is made up of 18 amino acids. Germline CDR1 MNHEY, CDR2 SMNVEV (reference sequence). The CDR3 nucleotides read TGTGCCAGCAGTTTATCGCTACAGACCCATCTCCCCAACACTGAAGCTTTCTTT. Its protein product is CASSLSLQTHLPNTEAFF.

The rearrangement links TRBV19 to TRBJ1-5; 7 nucleotides align to TRBD1. The CDR3 is 14 residues long. The ends lost 7 bases at V and 4 bases at J; junction bases unmatched: 7. Germline V gene lookup returns CDR1 LNHDA and CDR2 SQIVND (reference sequence). DNA of the CDR3: TGTGCCAGTACCGGGACAGCCATTAATCAGCCCCAGCATTTT. Encoded protein: CASTGTAINQPQHF.

The chain is built from TRBV11-2 and TRBJ2-1; no definite D call. The V end lost 0 bases, the J end lost 10 bases, and 10 bases lay between the germline ends. CDR3 size: 13 residues. Germline V gives CDR1 SGHAT, CDR2 FQNNGV. DNA of the CDR3: TGTGCCAGCAGCTTAGATATAGCCGGGGAGCAGTTCTTC. It translates to CASSLDIAGEQFF.

This clonotype appeared once. The chain has TRBV6-1 and TRBJ2-5; D is perhaps TRBD1 or TRBD2 (5 bases each). The V and J ends lost 4 bases and 5 bases respectively, with 20 bases between them. Germline CDR1 reads MNHNS; CDR2 reads SASEGT. The CDR3 consists of 16 residues. The CDR3 reads CASSADPGPLEETQYF. CDR3 in DNA: TGTGCCAGCAGTGCCGATCCGGGACCTCTCGAGGAGACCCAGTACTTC.

This chain uses TRBV29-1 with TRBJ2-1; D remains ambiguous. V was pared by 0 bases and J by 0 bases, with 18 bases between. Per the germline V gene, CDR1 is SQVTM and CDR2 is ANQGSEA. The CDR3 is 18 amino acids. This chain's CDR3 is CSVEDPNGPLSSYNEQFF. As DNA, the CDR3 is TGCAGCGTTGAAGATCCCAACGGCCCGCTCAGCTCCTACAATGAGCAGTTCTTC.

The chain is built from TRBV6-5 and TRBJ2-7, with D possibly TRBD2 on 5 matching bases. This CDR3 contains 14 residues. V was trimmed by 6 bases and J by 6 bases, leaving 18 bases between them. Germline loops: CDR1 MNHEY, CDR2 SVGAGI. CDR3 sequence (DNA): TGTGCCAGCAGCCTGGGAGACCACCGACGCGAGCAGTACTTC. Translating it yields CASSLGDHRREQYF.

This clonotype appeared once. The chain links TRBV25-1 to TRBJ1-5; 9 bases are a match to TRBD1. From germline, CDR1 is MGHDK and CDR2 SYGVNS. There are 15 residues in the CDR3. V gave up 2 bases and J gave up 4 bases; unmatched junction bases: 3. The DNA for the CDR3 is TGTGCCAGCAGTGAAAGGACAGGGGATAATCAGCCCCAGCATTTT. Translation: CASSERTGDNQPQHF.

The rearrangement uses TRBV5-1 and TRBJ2-1, with D possibly called TRBD1 or TRBD2 (5 bases each). Trimming shortened V by 1 base and J by 3 bases, and 11 bases separated the two germline ends. Germline-derived CDR1 and CDR2 are SGHRS and YFSETQ. This CDR3 comprises 15 residues. The CDR3, as DNA: TGCGCCAGCAGCTTGTATGGGGGAGTCTACAATGAGCAGTTCTTC. It codes for CASSLYGGVYNEQFF. Based on the CDR3 plus reference TRBV5-1 and TRBJ2-1, the full variable domain is KAGVTQTPRYLIKTRGQQVTLSCSPISGHRSVSWYQQTPGQGLQFLFEYFSETQRNKGNFPGRFSGRQFSNSRSEMNVSTLELGDSALYLCASSLYGGVYNEQFFGPGTRLTVL.

The chain combines TRBV6-4 with TRBJ1-2, with D perhaps matching TRBD1 (6 bases). Trimming cost V 0 bases and J 6 bases, with 11 bases left between them. This CDR3 spans 14 amino acids. Germline V gene sequence: CDR1 MRHNA, CDR2 SNTAGT. This chain's CDR3 is CASSDSPGVNGYTF. CDR3 DNA sequence: TGTGCCAGCAGTGACTCCCCAGGGGTAAATGGCTACACCTTC.

The gene calls are TRBV9 and TRBJ2-3, with no clear D. The CDR3 consists of 14 residues. Trimming shortened V by 3 bases and J by 0 bases, and 8 bases separated the two germline ends. Germline V gene data show CDR1 as SGDLS and CDR2 as YYNGEE. The CDR3 DNA reads as TGTGCCAGCAGCGCTAGTATTAGCACAGATACGCAGTATTTT. This gives the protein CASSASISTDTQYF. Combining the CDR3 with reference TRBV9 and TRBJ2-3 gives the whole variable domain DSGVTQTPKHLITATGQRVTLRCSPRSGDLSVYWYQQSLDQGLQFLIQYYNGEERAKGNILERFSAQQFPDLHSELNLSSLELGDSALYFCASSASISTDTQYFGPGTRLTVL.

The V gene is TRBV11-1, the J gene TRBJ2-3; D is possibly TRBD2 (5 bases). Germline-derived CDR1 and CDR2 are SGHAT and FQDESV (reference sequence). V was cut by 1 base and J by 0 bases, with 17 bases left in between. This CDR3 spans 18 amino acids. The CDR3 bases are TGTGCCAGCAGCTTAGACCCCTTCCCTCGCGGGAGCACAGATACGCAGTATTTT. Encoded protein: CASSLDPFPRGSTDTQYF.

This clonotype was seen once. V and J are TRBV9 and TRBJ2-7, with D possibly being TRBD1 (6 bases). The germline V and J ends were trimmed by 3 bases and 0 bases, with 13 bases remaining between them. The CDR3 consists of 15 residues. CDR1 and CDR2 (germline): SGDLS, YYNGEE. CDR3 DNA sequence: TGTGCCAGCAGCGAGTCGACAGGTCTCTCCTACGAGCAGTACTTC. Translation gives CASSESTGLSYEQYF. Together with reference TRBV9 and TRBJ2-7, the CDR3 gives the full variable domain: DSGVTQTPKHLITATGQRVTLRCSPRSGDLSVYWYQQSLDQGLQFLIQYYNGEERAKGNILERFSAQQFPDLHSELNLSSLELGDSALYFCASSESTGLSYEQYFGPGTRLTVT.

The rearrangement links TRBV7-2 to TRBJ2-7; 8 nucleotides match TRBD1. This CDR3 region has 16 residues. The V and J ends lost 1 base and 4 bases, in that order; junction bases with no gene match: 9. CDR1 is SGHTA, CDR2 FQGNSA, per germline. The CDR3 sequence: CASSLEGQGLWYEQYF. CDR3 coding DNA: TGTGCCAGCAGCTTAGAAGGACAGGGTTTATGGTACGAGCAGTACTTC.

The chain joins TRBV19 to TRBJ2-4; 9 nucleotides match TRBD1. This CDR3 spans 14 amino acids. Germline CDR1 is LNHDA and CDR2 is SQIVND (reference sequence). The V segment lost 2 bases and the J segment 9 bases; nucleotides outside the gene matches: 5. Here the CDR3 reads CASSIRDRAGIQYF. The DNA of the CDR3 is TGTGCCAGTAGTATACGGGACAGGGCTGGCATTCAGTACTTC. Using reference TRBV19 and TRBJ2-4 for the parts outside the CDR3, the full variable domain is DGGITQSPKYLFRKEGQNVTLSCEQNLNHDAMYWYRQDPGQGLRLIYYSQIVNDFQKGDIAEGYSVSREKKESFPLTVTSAQKNPTAFYLCASSIRDRAGIQYFGAGTRLSVL.

The CDR3 here is CSASGWQENYGYTF. DNA of the CDR3: TGCAGTGCTAGCGGTTGGCAGGAAAACTATGGCTACACCTTC. V gene TRBV20-1 combines with J gene TRBJ1-2; D remains ambiguous. This CDR3 spans 14 amino acids. Germline V lookup: CDR1 DFQATT, CDR2 SNEGSKA (reference sequence). With 3 bases removed from V and 2 bases from J, the gap between germline ends came to 13 bases.

The chain couples TRBV30 to TRBJ2-7, with TRBD1 matching 9 bases. Germline CDR1 is GTSNPN and CDR2 is SVGIG (reference sequence). The CDR3 consists of 14 residues. J was trimmed by 2 bases and V by 5 bases; bases with no gene match: 7. As DNA, the CDR3 is TGTGCCTGGGATCCGGGACAGGGAACCTACGAGCAGTACTTC. This codes for CAWDPGQGTYEQYF.

The V gene is TRBV20-1, the J gene TRBJ2-7; D uncertain. CDR1 DFQATT and CDR2 SNEGSKA come from the germline V gene (reference sequence). V dropped 6 bases and J dropped 1 base, with 19 bases sitting between them. The CDR3 contains 15 residues. The CDR3 nucleotides read TGCAGTGCCCCCTCCTGGGCGACGGGTTCCTACGAGCAGTACTTC. Protein product: CSAPSWATGSYEQYF.

The genes are TRBV2 and TRBJ2-4; D is unresolved. Germline lookup yields CDR1 SNHLY and CDR2 FYNNEI. Trimming took 6 bases from V and 0 from J, leaving 15 bases between them. This CDR3 spans 16 amino acids. The CDR3 nucleotides read TGTGCCAGCAGACGGGCGGCAGACCTAGCCAAAAACATTCAGTACTTC. This translates into CASRRAADLAKNIQYF.

V usage is TRBV7-9 and J usage is TRBJ2-7, with 14 bases aligning to TRBD2. The CDR3 loop spans 15 amino acids. Germline CDR1 and CDR2: SEHNR and FQNEAQ (reference sequence). V lost 5 bases and J lost 11; bases outside the gene matches: 11. The CDR3 reads CASSAGLAGEKAEYF. In DNA, the CDR3 is TGTGCCAGCAGCGCGGGACTAGCGGGAGAGAAGGCGGAGTACTTC. The full variable domain, its missing parts supplied by reference TRBV7-9 and TRBJ2-7, is DTGVSQNPRHKITKRGQNVTFRCDPISEHNRLYWYRQTLGQGPEFLTYFQNEAQLEKSRLLSDRFSAERPKGSFSTLEIQRTEQGDSAMYLCASSAGLAGEKAEYFGPGTRLTVT.

This sequence joins TRBV18 and TRBJ2-7, with 7 bases identical to TRBD1. CDR3 length equals 16 residues. Trimming removed 3 bases from V and 2 bases from J; junction bases left unmatched: 10. From germline, CDR1 is KGHSH and CDR2 LQKENI. The CDR3 here is CASSPSLDRPTYEQYF. CDR3 DNA: TGTGCCAGCTCACCGTCTTTGGACAGGCCGACCTACGAGCAGTACTTC.

The chain carries TRBV6-2 or TRBV6-3 and TRBJ2-1; 8 positions match TRBD2. The CDR3 is made up of 19 amino acids. CDR1 and CDR2 from the germline V gene are MNHEY and SVGEGT. After removal of 0 bases from V and 5 bases from J, the junction contained 15 bases not matched to a gene. CDR3 nucleotide sequence: TGTGCCAGCAGTTACTCCGCTATGGTAGCGGGATTACGGAACAATGAGCAGTTCTTC. Its translation is CASSYSAMVAGLRNNEQFF.

The genes are TRBV30 and TRBJ2-7; D possibly matches TRBD1 or TRBD2 (5 bases each). The V gene's germline CDR1 is GTSNPN and CDR2 SVGIG (reference sequence). CDR3 length: 14 residues. Trimming left V 5 bases short and J 0 bases short, with 14 bases between. CDR3 amino acids: CAWQSGTASYEQYF. Here the CDR3 DNA reads TGTGCCTGGCAAAGTGGGACGGCCTCCTACGAGCAGTACTTC. Based on the CDR3 plus reference TRBV30 and TRBJ2-7, the full variable domain is SQTIHQWPATLVQPVGSPLSLECTVEGTSNPNLYWYRQAAGRGLQLLFYSVGIGQISSEVPQNLSASRPQDRQFILSSKKLLLSDSGFYLCAWQSGTASYEQYFGPGTRLTVT.

The chain employs TRBV7-2 and TRBJ1-5, with 7 bases lining up with TRBD1. The junction had 11 bases not matched to a gene; V was cut back by 11 bases and J by 4 bases. The CDR3 covers 14 residues. The V gene's germline CDR1 is SGHTA and CDR2 FQGNSA. The CDR3 DNA reads TGTGCCCCCAAGGGTAGGGGGCTAAATCAGCCCCAGCATTTT. Encoded protein: CAPKGRGLNQPQHF.

The chain is built from TRBV30 and TRBJ2-3, with D perhaps matching TRBD2 (5 bases). Germline loops: CDR1 GTSNPN, CDR2 SVGIG (reference sequence). The CDR3 is made up of 14 amino acids. The V end lost 2 bases, the J end lost 3 bases, and 12 bases lay between the germline ends. The CDR3 region is CAWSPGIGTDTQYF. CDR3 nucleotide sequence: TGTGCCTGGAGTCCGGGGATTGGGACAGATACGCAGTATTTT.